A single sample gave rise to the 11 T cell receptor beta chains below, sequenced in a study of T cells in Graves' hyperthyroidism and ophthalmopathy (dated by TCRdb to the late 2010s). The method was multiplex PCR. The sequencer was an Illumina HiSeq 2000. Amplification of TCR beta CDR3 regions was carried out from RNA transcripts. The TCR CDR3 was subjected to a first round of RT-PCR using the HTBI primer set and the Qiagen OneStep RT-PCR kit. The public reads were run again by TCRdb, first through fastp at Q25 and then through MiXCR, and only productive beta chains were kept. One record per CDR3 amino acid sequence lists the most common genes and DNA. The sample table lists 600,000 to 900,000 distinct CDR3 sequences, around 17% of them with a count of one. 8.4% of the sample comes from the top ten. Sequenced sample: blood. The receptors come from a man aged 18 to 29 with Graves' hyperthyroidism.

V gene TRBV18 combines with J gene TRBJ2-7; 8 nucleotides agree with TRBD1. V lost 0 bases to trimming and J lost 7 bases; unmatched junction nucleotides: 8. Germline CDR1 and CDR2: KGHSH and LQKENI. The CDR3 has 15 amino acids. The CDR3 nucleotides read TGTGCCAGCTCACCACCGGGGCAGGGGGCGAGGGAGCAGTACTTC. Amino acids: CASSPPGQGAREQYF. Combining the CDR3 with reference TRBV18 and TRBJ2-7 gives the whole variable domain NAGVMQNPRHLVRRRGQEARLRCSPMKGHSHVYWYRQLPEEGLKFMVYLQKENIIDESGMPKERFSAEFPKEGPSILRIQQVVRGDSAAYFCASSPPGQGAREQYFGPGTRLTVT.

This clonotype has only a few counts. This chain links TRBV3-1 with TRBJ2-5; 8 bases are a match to TRBD2. V dropped 1 base and J dropped 0; count of bases not matched to a gene: 1. Germline V gene lookup returns CDR1 LGHDT and CDR2 YNNKEL (reference sequence). CDR3 length: 15 amino acids. DNA of the CDR3: TGTGCCAGCAGCCAAGCACTAGCGGACCAAGAGACCCAGTACTTC. Encoded protein: CASSQALADQETQYF.

This clonotype was detected a few times. V and J are TRBV9 and TRBJ2-3, with D possibly being TRBD1 (6 bases). Trimming removed 0 bases from V and 1 base from J, with 9 bases in between. CDR3 length: 15 amino acids. CDR1 and CDR2 from the germline V gene are SGDLS and YYNGEE. This chain's CDR3 is CASSVEQGGTDTQYF. The CDR3 bases are TGTGCCAGCAGCGTAGAACAGGGAGGCACAGATACGCAGTATTTT.

This clonotype appeared many times. V is TRBV12-3 or TRBV12-4 and J is TRBJ2-2; TRBD2 might be the D (5 bases). The germline V and J ends were trimmed by 5 bases and 6 bases, with 13 bases remaining between them. This CDR3 is 14 amino acids long. CDR3 coding DNA: TGTGCCAGCAGTATCTTCGAGGGCGCCGGGGAGCTGTTTTTT. Its translation is CASSIFEGAGELFF.

This clonotype was recorded at least ten times. The chain links TRBV13 to TRBJ1-1; the D gene is possibly TRBD1 (5 bases). This CDR3 comprises 14 residues. CDR1 PRHDT and CDR2 FYEKMQ come from the germline V gene (reference sequence). With 0 bases removed from V and 3 bases from J, the gap between germline ends came to 8 bases. The DNA for the CDR3 is TGTGCCAGCAGCTTAGGTCCAGGGCACACTGAAGCTTTCTTT. Encoded protein: CASSLGPGHTEAFF.

This clonotype was seen ten or more times. The V and J genes are TRBV7-9 and TRBJ2-3, with D possibly called TRBD1 or TRBD2 (5 bases each). Trimming left V 5 bases short and J 2 bases short, with 11 bases between. The CDR3 sequence is 14 residues long. CDR1 is SEHNR, CDR2 FQNEAQ, per germline (reference sequence). CDR3 DNA: TGTGCCAGCAGCCCCGGGACCAACACAGATACGCAGTATTTT. Amino acids: CASSPGTNTDTQYF.

There are many counts of this clonotype. The V gene is TRBV28, the J gene TRBJ2-1, with a weak D call TRBD2 (6 bases). Germline V gene lookup returns CDR1 MDHEN and CDR2 SYDVKM. V was pared by 5 bases and J by 10 bases, with 15 bases between. The CDR3 runs 13 residues. CDR3 nucleotide sequence: TGTGCCAGCAGTCCCCTTCCAGGAGGGGAGCAGTTCTTC. It encodes CASSPLPGGEQFF.

This clonotype has a count of ten or more. CDR3 DNA sequence: TGCAGTGCTAGACGCACCCGACGCTACAATGAGCAGTTCTTC. Encoded protein: CSARRTRRYNEQFF. The rearrangement links TRBV20-1 to TRBJ2-1, with D hard to call. This CDR3 contains 14 residues. The ends were cut back, 2 bases at V and 3 bases at J, with 11 bases in the middle. Germline V lookup: CDR1 DFQATT, CDR2 SNEGSKA (reference sequence).

Ten or more counts support this clonotype. The chain's CDR3 is CASSTSRDTETQYF. The CDR3, as DNA: TGTGCCAGCAGTACAAGCCGGGACACTGAGACCCAGTACTTC. The chain joins TRBV12-3 or TRBV12-4 to TRBJ2-5; D is possibly TRBD1 (6 bases). CDR3 length: 14 amino acids. V dropped 5 bases and J dropped 5 bases, with 15 bases sitting between them.

V and J are TRBV28 and TRBJ2-3; D uncertain. Germline lookup yields CDR1 MDHEN and CDR2 SYDVKM. The ends were cut back, 3 bases at V and 1 base at J, with 8 bases in the middle. The CDR3 consists of 14 residues. This chain's CDR3 is CASSFIIGTDTQYF. CDR3 coding DNA: TGTGCCAGCAGTTTTATTATCGGCACAGATACGCAGTATTTT.

Many counts were recorded for this clonotype. V gene TRBV18 combines with J gene TRBJ1-5, with TRBD1 matching over 9 bases. After removal of 0 bases from V and 6 bases from J, the junction contained 0 bases not matched to a gene. CDR3 length: 14 amino acids. Germline CDR1 and CDR2: KGHSH and LQKENI. In DNA, the CDR3 is TGTGCCAGCTCACCACCGGGACAGGGTCAGCCCCAGCATTTT. Amino acid sequence: CASSPPGQGQPQHF.